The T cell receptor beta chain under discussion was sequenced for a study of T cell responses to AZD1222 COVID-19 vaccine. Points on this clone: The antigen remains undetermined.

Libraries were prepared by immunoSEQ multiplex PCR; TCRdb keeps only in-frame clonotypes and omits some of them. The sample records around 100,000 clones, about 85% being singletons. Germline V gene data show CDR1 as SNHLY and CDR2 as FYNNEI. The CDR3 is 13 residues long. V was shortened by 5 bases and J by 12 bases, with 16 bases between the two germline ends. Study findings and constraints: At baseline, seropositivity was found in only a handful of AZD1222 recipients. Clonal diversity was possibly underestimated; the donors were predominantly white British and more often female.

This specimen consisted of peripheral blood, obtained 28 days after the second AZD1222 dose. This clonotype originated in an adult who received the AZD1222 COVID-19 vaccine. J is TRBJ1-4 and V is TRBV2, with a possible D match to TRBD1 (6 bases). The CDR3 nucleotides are TGTGCCAGCAGTTGGGACACGGATCAGGAACTGTTTTTT. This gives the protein CASSWDTDQELFF.